The 9 T cell receptor beta chains below come from one sample, sequenced in a study of CD8+ T cells in alopecia areata. The treatment is: oral pan-JAK inhibitor, 5-10 mg twice daily. Isolated RNA was reverse transcribed into cDNA used as the sequencing template. Measured with immunoSEQ multiplex PCR; TCRdb has only the in-frame clones, and not every one. The sample yields roughly 220,000 clones, 66% seen once. The source material was CD4+ T cells sorted from blood, sampled at approximately week 44, from a patient treated with tofacitinib. These receptors all stem from a human donor with alopecia areata.

V gene TRBV29-1 combines with J gene TRBJ1-3; D possibly corresponds to TRBD1 (5 bases). The V gene lost 4 bases and the J gene lost 0 bases, with 13 bases spanning the gap. The CDR3 runs to 15 residues. CDR1 is SQVTM, CDR2 ANQGSEA, per germline. The DNA of the CDR3 is TGCAGCGTTGGGGTCGGGGCCTCCTCTGGAAACACCATATATTTT. As protein: CSVGVGASSGNTIYF.

The chain employs TRBV5-1 and TRBJ2-3; TRBD2 matches at 9 bases. Germline CDR1 reads SGHRS; CDR2 reads YFSETQ. V shed 4 bases, J shed 1 base, and the junction held 4 bases outside the gene matches. This CDR3 region has 15 residues. In nucleotides, the CDR3 is TGCGCCAGCAGCCAGGGGACTAGCCGCACAGATACGCAGTATTTT. It is translated as CASSQGTSRTDTQYF.

V is TRBV10-3 and J is TRBJ2-3, with D perhaps given as TRBD1 or TRBD2 (6 bases each). There are 15 residues in the CDR3. Germline V CDR1 and CDR2: ENHRY, SYGVKD. V dropped 3 bases and J dropped 2 bases, with 12 bases sitting between them. CDR3 region: CAISERGPPTDTQYF. CDR3 in DNA: TGTGCCATCAGTGAACGGGGGCCCCCCACAGATACGCAGTATTTT.

The rearrangement joins TRBV29-1 to TRBJ2-3; perhaps TRBD2 as D (5 bases). The germline V and J ends were trimmed by 4 bases and 4 bases, with 15 bases remaining between them. The CDR3 contains 14 residues. Germline loops: CDR1 SQVTM, CDR2 ANQGSEA. The CDR3 protein is CSVGTLATSDTQYF. In nucleotides, the CDR3 is TGCAGCGTTGGGACCCTAGCTACGTCAGATACGCAGTATTTT.

V is TRBV6-6 and J is TRBJ2-7; possible D gene TRBD1, 7 bases. The length of the CDR3 is 16 residues. From germline, CDR1 is MNHNY and CDR2 SVGAGI (reference sequence). V shed 6 bases and J shed 4 bases, with 22 bases lying between them. CDR3 DNA sequence: TGTGCCAGCAGCCCACGTGGGGGGACAGCCCCGTACGAGCAGTACTTC. It is translated as CASSPRGGTAPYEQYF.

The chain combines TRBV23-1 with TRBJ2-7, with TRBD2 matching over 13 bases. TRBV23-1 qualifies as an ORF whose function is uncertain. The CDR3 loop spans 16 amino acids. J was trimmed by 9 bases and V by 3 bases; bases with no gene match: 11. In DNA form, the CDR3 reads TGCGCCAGCAGTCAGGACGGACTAGCGGGGGCGCTCGGGCAGTACTTC. Its translation is CASSQDGLAGALGQYF.

Only one count was recorded for this clone. The V call is TRBV7-9, the J call TRBJ2-2; 8 bases agree with TRBD2. CDR3 length: 17 residues. V dropped 2 bases and J dropped 2; count of bases not matched to a gene: 7. CDR1 SEHNR and CDR2 FQNEAQ come from the germline V gene (reference sequence). The CDR3 DNA is TGTGCCAGCAGCTTAACGAGACTAGCGCATAACACCGGGGAGCTGTTTTTT. Its protein is CASSLTRLAHNTGELFF.

The V and J genes are TRBV29-1 and TRBJ1-1; no clear D. Trimming removed 4 bases from V and 1 base from J, with 10 bases in between. The CDR3 is 13 amino acids. Germline V gene sequence: CDR1 SQVTM, CDR2 ANQGSEA. The CDR3 protein is CSVVNWRNTEAFF. The CDR3, as DNA: TGCAGCGTTGTGAATTGGAGGAACACTGAAGCTTTCTTT.

The chain combines TRBV30 with TRBJ2-2; TRBD1 might be the D (6 bases). Trimming removed 1 base from V and 5 bases from J, with 11 bases in between. The germline V gene has CDR1 GTSNPN and CDR2 SVGIG (reference sequence). This CDR3 region has 14 residues. The CDR3: CAWSATGRTGELFF. The CDR3 nucleotides are TGTGCCTGGAGTGCCACAGGGCGAACCGGGGAGCTGTTTTTT.